Below are 31 T cell receptor beta chains sequenced from a single sample in a study of OX40 agonist ivuxolimab in advanced cancers. Here immunoSEQ multiplex PCR was the method, and the copy in TCRdb shows in-frame clones only, minus some. The repertoire holds 52,000 or so clones, with 65% to 90% as singletons. The sequences come from CD4+ or CD8+ T cells sorted from blood, collected in a trial of the OX40 agonist ivuxolimab. Source of these receptors: an adult with an advanced solid tumor such as melanoma, head and neck, liver or kidney cancer.

The V gene is TRBV16, the J gene TRBJ1-1; D unresolved. This CDR3 has 13 amino acids. Trimming stripped 1 base from V and 2 bases from J, with 5 bases between. The V gene's germline CDR1 is KGHSY and CDR2 FQNENV. The CDR3 bases are TGTGCCAGCAGCCAATTAATAAACACTGAAGCTTTCTTT. This codes for CASSQLINTEAFF. The variable domain in full, with the rest retrieved from reference TRBV16 and TRBJ1-1, is GEEVAQTPKHLVRGEGQKAKLYCAPIKGHSYVFWYQQVLKNEFKFLISFQNENVFDETGMPKERFSAKCLPNSPCSLEIQATKLEDSAVYFCASSQLINTEAFFGQGTRLTVV.

V and J are TRBV5-6 and TRBJ2-5, with D maybe TRBD2 (7 bases). This CDR3 comprises 17 residues. Trimming took off 4 bases at V and 1 base at J, with 20 bases between the two ends. CDR1 and CDR2 (germline): SGHDT, YYEEEE. This CDR3 is CASSHYARGGSQETQYF. Here the CDR3 DNA reads TGTGCCAGCAGCCATTATGCGCGCGGGGGCAGCCAAGAGACCCAGTACTTC.

This sequence joins TRBV19 and TRBJ1-4; a weak D match, TRBD1 (5 bases). V was shortened by 1 base and J by 2 bases, with 11 bases between the two germline ends. CDR1 LNHDA and CDR2 SQIVND come from the germline V gene (reference sequence). The CDR3 sequence is 16 residues long. CDR3 nucleotides: TGTGCCAGTAGTATAGGTTCGGGACCCACTAATGAAAAACTGTTTTTT. Amino acids: CASSIGSGPTNEKLFF.

The chain links TRBV28 to TRBJ2-2, with D tentatively TRBD1 or TRBD2 (7 bases each). The CDR3 length is 14 residues. V was shortened by 3 bases and J by 9 bases, with 14 bases between the two germline ends. CDR1 and CDR2 from the germline V gene are MDHEN and SYDVKM. The chain's CDR3 is CASSLGGGGRELFF. The DNA of the CDR3 is TGTGCCAGCAGTTTGGGAGGGGGCGGCCGGGAGCTGTTTTTT.

The chain joins TRBV6-5 to TRBJ2-2; tentatively, D is TRBD2 (5 bases). The CDR3 covers 16 residues. The germline gives CDR1 MNHEY, CDR2 SVGAGI. Between the trimmed V and J ends, which lost 0 bases and 7 bases, there was a span of 15 bases. The CDR3 DNA is TGTGCCAGCAGTTACTCAAGATATCCTAGCCACGGGGAGCTGTTTTTT. It is translated as CASSYSRYPSHGELFF.

The V call is TRBV7-9, the J call TRBJ1-6; D is possibly TRBD1 (6 bases). Germline CDR1 SEHNR, CDR2 FQNEAQ (reference sequence). Trimming left V 5 bases short and J 8 bases short, with 16 bases between. CDR3 length: 15 amino acids. The CDR3, as DNA: TGTGCCAGCAGCCCTACAGGGCGTGGGGATTCACCCCTCCACTTT. Amino acids: CASSPTGRGDSPLHF.

The rearrangement uses TRBV4-3 and TRBJ2-5, with D uncertain. Germline values: CDR1 LGHNA, CDR2 YSLEER. V lost 0 bases and J 3 bases, leaving 14 bases between the germline ends. This CDR3 contains 16 residues. CDR3 amino acids: CASSQEGGGRKETQYF. CDR3 coding DNA: TGCGCCAGCAGCCAAGAGGGCGGTGGCAGGAAAGAGACCCAGTACTTC.

The chain has TRBV7-8 and TRBJ2-5; 9 bases are shared with TRBD2. With 5 bases clipped from V and 3 bases from J, the junction kept 4 bases outside the gene matches. The CDR3 is 14 amino acids. Per germline, CDR1 SGHVS and CDR2 FQNEAQ. Here the CDR3 reads CASSPLAGEETQYF. CDR3 bases: TGTGCCAGCAGCCCATTAGCGGGGGAAGAGACCCAGTACTTC.

This clone was found a few times. This chain connects TRBV7-2 to TRBJ2-1, with D perhaps TRBD1 (7 bases). V lost 7 bases, J lost 7 bases, and 14 bases lay in between. This CDR3 is 13 amino acids long. Germline CDR1 SGHTA, CDR2 FQGNSA. The CDR3 loop reads CASTRGVWNEQFF. The CDR3 nucleotides read TGTGCCAGCACCAGGGGGGTATGGAATGAGCAGTTCTTC.

The genes are TRBV19 and TRBJ2-3, with D possibly matching TRBD1 (5 bases). In germline, CDR1 is LNHDA, CDR2 SQIVND (reference sequence). V lost 1 base and J lost 4, with 9 bases in between. The CDR3 loop spans 14 amino acids. CDR3 residues: CASSIVGRADTQYF. DNA for the CDR3: TGTGCCAGTAGTATAGTTGGCAGGGCAGATACGCAGTATTTT. Using reference TRBV19 and TRBJ2-3 for the parts outside the CDR3, the full variable domain is DGGITQSPKYLFRKEGQNVTLSCEQNLNHDAMYWYRQDPGQGLRLIYYSQIVNDFQKGDIAEGYSVSREKKESFPLTVTSAQKNPTAFYLCASSIVGRADTQYFGPGTRLTVL.

The V and J genes are TRBV7-8 and TRBJ2-5, with D tentatively TRBD1 or TRBD2 (5 bases each). CDR3 length equals 17 residues. The germline V and J ends were trimmed by 4 bases and 5 bases, with 23 bases remaining between them. Germline lookup yields CDR1 SGHVS and CDR2 FQNEAQ. The CDR3: CASSSHPGPLVRETQYF. CDR3 bases: TGTGCCAGCAGCTCCCACCCGGGACCCCTAGTGCGGGAGACCCAGTACTTC.

V usage is TRBV6-4 and J usage is TRBJ1-3, with D maybe TRBD1 (5 bases). V was clipped by 3 bases and J by 0 bases, with 12 bases between them. The CDR3 is made up of 16 amino acids. CDR1 and CDR2 (germline): MRHNA, SNTAGT. The CDR3 here is CASSESRDDSGNTIYF. In DNA, the CDR3 is TGTGCCAGCAGTGAAAGCAGGGACGACTCTGGAAACACCATATATTTT.

The chain couples TRBV7-6 to TRBJ2-7; D unclear. CDR1 SGHVS and CDR2 FNYEAQ come from the germline V gene. Trimming stripped 3 bases from V and 0 bases from J, with 21 bases between. The CDR3 totals 18 residues. The CDR3 protein is CASSFKPASWGSSYEQYF. For the CDR3, the DNA is TGTGCCAGCAGCTTTAAGCCCGCCTCGTGGGGAAGCTCCTACGAGCAGTACTTC.

This clone was seen a few times. The chain recombines TRBV29-1 with TRBJ1-2; D is perhaps TRBD1 (6 bases). CDR3 length equals 13 residues. Per the germline V gene, CDR1 is SQVTM and CDR2 is ANQGSEA. Trimming stripped 6 bases from V and 4 bases from J, with 15 bases between. The CDR3 nucleotides are TGCAGCGTGGGTGGGGGCCAGACCTATGGCTACACCTTC. This translates into CSVGGGQTYGYTF.

V gene TRBV7-2 combines with J gene TRBJ2-7, with a weak D call TRBD1 (6 bases). The CDR3 has 16 residues. V dropped 6 bases and J dropped 7 bases, with 25 bases sitting between them. Germline values: CDR1 SGHTA, CDR2 FQGNSA. The CDR3 region has the DNA TGTGCCAGCAGACGTATCACCGGGACAACGTCTACGGAGCAGTACTTC. Its translation: CASRRITGTTSTEQYF.

This chain uses TRBV13 with TRBJ1-1; 9 nucleotides line up with TRBD1. This CDR3 region has 17 residues. The V gene end was trimmed by 1 base and the J gene end by 1 base; junction bases not matched to a gene: 7. Germline CDR1 and CDR2: PRHDT and FYEKMQ (reference sequence). CDR3 DNA: TGTGCCAGCAGCTTAGATCACCTGGGACAGGGGAACACTGAAGCTTTCTTT. Amino acids: CASSLDHLGQGNTEAFF.

The chain is built from TRBV7-9 and TRBJ2-3; 8 nucleotides match TRBD2. The V gene's germline CDR1 is SEHNR and CDR2 FQNEAQ (reference sequence). The CDR3 runs to 17 residues. V lost 5 bases, J lost 2 bases, and 12 bases stayed unmatched. CDR3 in amino acids: CASSPLDAGGYTDTQYF. CDR3 in DNA: TGTGCCAGCAGCCCCCTAGATGCGGGGGGTTACACAGATACGCAGTATTTT.

The chain combines TRBV7-3 with TRBJ1-3, with D maybe TRBD1 (5 bases). The V gene lost 5 bases and the J gene lost 0 bases, with 11 bases spanning the gap. This CDR3 contains 15 residues. From germline, CDR1 is SGHTA and CDR2 FQGTGA. Here the CDR3 reads CASSQGASSGNTIYF. The CDR3 nucleotides read TGTGCCAGCAGCCAAGGGGCCAGCTCTGGAAACACCATATATTTT. The full variable domain, rest sourced from reference TRBV7-3 and TRBJ1-3, is GAGVSQTPSNKVTEKGKYVELRCDPISGHTALYWYRQSLGQGPEFLIYFQGTGAADDSGLPNDRFFAVRPEGSVSTLKIQRTERGDSAVYLCASSQGASSGNTIYFGEGSWLTVV.

This clone has only a few counts. The V gene is TRBV20-1, the J gene TRBJ1-2; 7 bases are a match to TRBD1. This CDR3 is 11 amino acids long. CDR1 is DFQATT, CDR2 SNEGSKA, per germline (reference sequence). The CDR3 here is CRAQGGHGYTF. CDR3 coding DNA: TGCCGAGCCCAAGGGGGCCATGGCTACACCTTC.

This clone is a singleton in its sample. V usage is TRBV4-2 and J usage is TRBJ1-2; no clear D. CDR1 LGHNA and CDR2 YNFKEQ come from the germline V gene. V lost 3 bases and J 1 base, leaving 12 bases between the germline ends. The CDR3 runs to 15 residues. Here the CDR3 reads CASSQAELVNYGYTF. In DNA, the CDR3 is TGTGCCAGCAGCCAGGCCGAGCTCGTTAACTATGGCTACACCTTC.

The CDR3 reads CASRKGPKEKLFF. DNA of the CDR3: TGTGCCAGCAGGAAGGGGCCGAAGGAAAAACTGTTTTTT. This chain uses TRBV6-5 with TRBJ1-4, with a weak D call TRBD1 (5 bases). This CDR3 has 13 residues. V dropped 6 bases and J dropped 8 bases, with 13 bases sitting between them. Germline CDR1 is MNHEY and CDR2 is SVGAGI.

The rearrangement links TRBV7-2 to TRBJ1-4; D is uncertain. The CDR3 runs to 14 residues. V dropped 5 bases and J dropped 8 bases, with 15 bases sitting between them. Germline assignment: CDR1 SGHTA and CDR2 FQGNSA. The CDR3 region has the DNA TGTGCCAGCAGCCCACAAACGGTGGGAGAAAAACTGTTTTTT. It specifies CASSPQTVGEKLFF.

This chain joins TRBV5-3 and TRBJ1-4; 10 bases fit TRBD1. TRBV5-3 is sorted into the ORF group, with uncertain function. V was clipped by 5 bases and J by 8 bases; unmatched bases: 12. The CDR3 runs to 16 residues. Here the CDR3 reads CARRSPGQGPREKLFF. The DNA for the CDR3 is TGTGCCAGAAGGTCTCCGGGACAGGGGCCGAGGGAAAAACTGTTTTTT.

The chain carries TRBV30 and TRBJ2-7; 8 nucleotides match TRBD1. J was trimmed by 3 bases and V by 2 bases; bases with no gene match: 9. There are 15 residues in the CDR3. The germline V gene encodes CDR1 GTSNPN and CDR2 SVGIG (reference sequence). The CDR3 nucleotides read TGTGCCTGGAGTCTAACGGGACAGGCAAACTACGAGCAGTACTTC. This translates into CAWSLTGQANYEQYF.

Turning to this clone: Compared with germline, one end of the junction differs, possibly owing to a read error. Distinct nucleotide sequences in the sample also encode this CDR3. The gene calls are TRBV19 and TRBJ1-1; D is undetermined. Germline V gene lookup returns CDR1 LNHDA and CDR2 SQIVND (reference sequence). This CDR3 comprises 13 residues. The CDR3 bases are TGTGCCAGTAGTTCTATTTTGAACACTGAGGCTTTCTTT. Its translation is CASSSILNTEAFF.

This clone was picked up one time. The rearrangement links TRBV5-4 to TRBJ2-1, with a possible D match to TRBD2 (5 bases). The V and J ends lost 7 bases and 2 bases respectively, with 16 bases between them. The germline V gene has CDR1 SGHNT and CDR2 YYREEE (reference sequence). This CDR3 comprises 15 residues. CDR3 nucleotides: TGTGCCAGCTCAAGCGGAGATGGTACCTACAATGAGCAGTTCTTC. This codes for CASSSGDGTYNEQFF. Looking up the rest from reference TRBV5-4 and TRBJ2-1 gives the full variable domain: ETGVTQSPTHLIKTRGQQVTLRCSSQSGHNTVSWYQQALGQGPQFIFQYYREEENGRGNFPPRFSGLQFPNYSSELNVNALELDDSALYLCASSSGDGTYNEQFFGPGTRLTVL.

The rearrangement uses TRBV30 and TRBJ2-1; D is perhaps TRBD1 (6 bases). CDR3 length: 13 amino acids. Trimming shortened V by 7 bases and J by 4 bases, and 14 bases separated the two germline ends. Germline CDR1 is GTSNPN and CDR2 is SVGIG (reference sequence). CDR3 sequence: CASKGVRYNEQFF. CDR3 coding DNA: TGTGCCTCTAAGGGGGTTCGGTACAATGAGCAGTTCTTC.

The J gene is TRBJ2-7, the V gene TRBV7-2, with a tentative D call TRBD2 (6 bases). V was trimmed by 5 bases and J by 6 bases, leaving 11 bases between them. Germline lookup yields CDR1 SGHTA and CDR2 FQGNSA. The CDR3 runs to 12 residues. This chain's CDR3 is CASSTLASEQYF. The CDR3 region has the DNA TGTGCCAGCAGCACCCTAGCGAGCGAGCAGTACTTC.

This rearrangement joins TRBV2 to TRBJ1-4, with 10 bases matching TRBD1. The CDR3 runs to 15 residues. V was pared by 5 bases and J by 5 bases, with 5 bases of the junction left unmatched. Germline CDR1 and CDR2: SNHLY and FYNNEI. CDR3 coding DNA: TGTGCCAGCAGTACCGGGACAGGGGAGAATGAAAAACTGTTTTTT. Its protein product is CASSTGTGENEKLFF. The full variable domain, its missing parts supplied by reference TRBV2 and TRBJ1-4, is EPEVTQTPSHQVTQMGQEVILRCVPISNHLYFYWYRQILGQKVEFLVSFYNNEISEKSEIFDDQFSVERPDGSNFTLKIRSTKLEDSAMYFCASSTGTGENEKLFFGSGTQLSVL.

The chain is built from TRBV7-2 and TRBJ2-3; the match to TRBD2 covers 13 bases. Trimming removed 7 bases from V and 2 bases from J; junction bases left unmatched: 6. CDR3 size: 16 residues. Germline-derived CDR1 and CDR2 are SGHTA and FQGNSA. CDR3 coding DNA: TGTGCCAGCACCAGACTAGCGGGGGGCCTCACAGATACGCAGTATTTT. This sequence encodes CASTRLAGGLTDTQYF.

This chain connects TRBV10-2 to TRBJ1-1; TRBD1 matches 8 bases. Germline V gene data show CDR1 as WSHSY and CDR2 as SAAADI. The V and J ends lost 7 bases and 5 bases, in that order; junction bases with no gene match: 9. The CDR3 runs to 14 residues. This CDR3 is CASNSGQVLTEAFF. The CDR3 DNA reads TGCGCCAGCAATTCGGGACAGGTTTTAACTGAAGCTTTCTTT.